This TCR beta chain was captured by sequencing in a study of early T cells in non-severe SARS-CoV-2 infection. Whole-study context: Alpha and beta chains were unpaired, from unsorted whole-blood bulk RNA.

Germline values: CDR1 KGHSH, CDR2 LQKENI. V was clipped by 6 bases and J by 4 bases; unmatched bases: 6. CDR3 size: 14 residues. Individual cDNA molecules received unique molecular identifiers. TCRdb redid the calling of the 5' RACE reads with MiXCR, one entry per CDR3 protein. The sample yields about 97,000 distinct CDR3 sequences, 11% seen once. This TCR derives from an adult who was a healthcare worker with PCR-confirmed SARS-CoV-2 infection or an uninfected control (not recorded which). V is TRBV18 and J is TRBJ1-2, with 9 positions matching TRBD1. Specimen: whole blood, collected at baseline. The CDR3 protein is CASSTGGEVYGYTF. As DNA, the CDR3 is TGTGCCAGCTCCACAGGGGGCGAAGTCTATGGCTACACCTTC.